What follows are 7 T cell receptor beta chains derived from one specimen sequenced in a study of T cell responses to AZD1222 COVID-19 vaccine. TCRdb's copy holds only in-frame clones and misses some; the assay was immunoSEQ multiplex PCR. This sample has 130,000 to 150,000 clones, with about 91% found just once. The sample was peripheral blood, taken on day 0 of AZD1222 vaccination. The receptors come from an adult in good health.

This clone has a handful of counts. The chain links TRBV28 to TRBJ2-7; no clear D. There are 18 residues in the CDR3. Germline V CDR1 and CDR2: MDHEN, SYDVKM. V lost 3 bases and J lost 2, with 23 bases in between. The CDR3 loop reads CASSFDRLLGSRPYEQYF. DNA for the CDR3: TGTGCCAGCAGTTTCGACCGCCTCCTAGGAAGCAGACCCTACGAGCAGTACTTC.

V usage is TRBV19 and J usage is TRBJ2-3, with D possibly being TRBD2 (5 bases). Germline-derived CDR1 and CDR2 are LNHDA and SQIVND (reference sequence). The V and J ends lost 7 bases and 3 bases respectively, with 20 bases between them. The CDR3 has 16 amino acids. Here the CDR3 DNA reads TGTGCCAGTACCCTGGGTAGGACTTCCAGGACAGATACGCAGTATTTT. Translating gives CASTLGRTSRTDTQYF. Based on the CDR3 plus reference TRBV19 and TRBJ2-3, the full variable domain is DGGITQSPKYLFRKEGQNVTLSCEQNLNHDAMYWYRQDPGQGLRLIYYSQIVNDFQKGDIAEGYSVSREKKESFPLTVTSAQKNPTAFYLCASTLGRTSRTDTQYFGPGTRLTVL.

The J gene is TRBJ2-7, the V gene TRBV18, with D possibly TRBD1 on 5 matching bases. CDR3 length: 16 amino acids. Germline CDR1 and CDR2: KGHSH and LQKENI. V lost 0 bases and J lost 0, with 12 bases in between. The CDR3 sequence: CASSPPTGFSSYEQYF. DNA for the CDR3: TGTGCCAGCTCACCACCCACAGGTTTTAGCTCCTACGAGCAGTACTTC. Looking up the rest from reference TRBV18 and TRBJ2-7 gives the full variable domain: NAGVMQNPRHLVRRRGQEARLRCSPMKGHSHVYWYRQLPEEGLKFMVYLQKENIIDESGMPKERFSAEFPKEGPSILRIQQVVRGDSAAYFCASSPPTGFSSYEQYFGPGTRLTVT.

V gene TRBV18 combines with J gene TRBJ1-1; D possibly corresponds to TRBD1 (6 bases). There are 13 residues in the CDR3. CDR1 and CDR2 from the germline V gene are KGHSH and LQKENI. V was pared by 8 bases and J by 8 bases, with 18 bases between. The chain's CDR3 is CASATGQTGEAFF. The CDR3 bases are TGTGCCAGCGCAACAGGACAGACCGGAGAAGCTTTCTTT.

The chain employs TRBV4-2 and TRBJ1-2, with D tentatively TRBD1 (5 bases). The length of the CDR3 is 14 residues. V lost 2 bases to trimming and J lost 1 base, with 8 bases between them. Germline CDR1 is LGHNA and CDR2 is YNFKEQ. CDR3 in amino acids: CASSQRGVNYGYTF. Here the CDR3 DNA reads TGTGCCAGCAGCCAACGAGGGGTTAACTATGGCTACACCTTC.

This clone was counted once. The rearrangement links TRBV9 to TRBJ1-3; D is ambiguous. Trimming removed 5 bases from V and 3 bases from J, with 18 bases in between. CDR3 length: 16 amino acids. The germline CDR1 and CDR2 sequences are SGDLS and YYNGEE. The CDR3 DNA sequence: TGTGCCAGCAGTACTGGACCCGAAGGCAGTGGAAACACCATATATTTT. This encodes CASSTGPEGSGNTIYF. The variable domain in full, completed from reference TRBV9 and TRBJ1-3, reads DSGVTQTPKHLITATGQRVTLRCSPRSGDLSVYWYQQSLDQGLQFLIQYYNGEERAKGNILERFSAQQFPDLHSELNLSSLELGDSALYFCASSTGPEGSGNTIYFGEGSWLTVV.

The J gene is TRBJ1-2, the V gene TRBV5-6, with D possibly being TRBD1 (5 bases). The CDR3 length is 13 residues. V was cut by 0 bases and J by 5 bases, with 8 bases left in between. Germline V gene sequence: CDR1 SGHDT, CDR2 YYEEEE. The CDR3 coding sequence is TGTGCCAGCAGCTTGGGACAGCTTTATGGCTACACCTTC. Translated: CASSLGQLYGYTF.